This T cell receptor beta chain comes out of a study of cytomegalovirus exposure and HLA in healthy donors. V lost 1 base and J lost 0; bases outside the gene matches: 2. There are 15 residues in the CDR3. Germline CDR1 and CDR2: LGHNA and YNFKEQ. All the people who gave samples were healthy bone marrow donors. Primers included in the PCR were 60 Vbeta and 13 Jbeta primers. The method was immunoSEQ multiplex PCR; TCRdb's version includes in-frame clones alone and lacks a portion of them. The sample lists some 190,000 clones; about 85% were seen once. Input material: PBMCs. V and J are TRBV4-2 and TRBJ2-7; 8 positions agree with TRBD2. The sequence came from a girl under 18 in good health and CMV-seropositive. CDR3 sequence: CASSQVLAASYEQYF. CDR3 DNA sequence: TGTGCCAGCAGCCAAGTACTAGCGGCCTCCTACGAGCAGTACTTC.